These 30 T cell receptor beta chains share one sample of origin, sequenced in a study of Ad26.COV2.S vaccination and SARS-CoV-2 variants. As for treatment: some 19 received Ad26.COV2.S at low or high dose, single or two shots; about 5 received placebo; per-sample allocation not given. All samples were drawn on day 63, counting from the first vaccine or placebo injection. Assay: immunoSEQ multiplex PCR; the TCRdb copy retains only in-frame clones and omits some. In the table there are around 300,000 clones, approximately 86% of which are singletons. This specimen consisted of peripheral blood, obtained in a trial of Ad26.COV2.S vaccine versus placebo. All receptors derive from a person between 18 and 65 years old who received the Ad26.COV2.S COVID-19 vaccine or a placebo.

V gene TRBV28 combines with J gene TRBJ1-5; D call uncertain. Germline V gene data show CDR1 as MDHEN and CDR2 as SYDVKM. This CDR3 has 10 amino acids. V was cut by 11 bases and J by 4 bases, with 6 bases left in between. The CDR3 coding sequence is TGTGCCGTCGGGAATCAGCCCCAGCATTTT. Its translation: CAVGNQPQHF.

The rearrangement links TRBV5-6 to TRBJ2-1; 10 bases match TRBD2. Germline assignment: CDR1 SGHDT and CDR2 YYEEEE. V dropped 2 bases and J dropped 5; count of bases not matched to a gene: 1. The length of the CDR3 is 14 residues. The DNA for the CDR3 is TGTGCCAGCAGCTTCCTAGCGGGGGACAATGAGCAGTTCTTC. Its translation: CASSFLAGDNEQFF.

The DNA for the CDR3 is TGCGCCAGCAGTTCTCCTTTAGCGGGGGGTGGTGATACGCAGTATTTT. Encoded protein: CASSSPLAGGGDTQYF. The rearrangement joins TRBV10-2 to TRBJ2-3, with TRBD2 matching 10 bases. The junction had 11 bases not matched to a gene; V was cut back by 5 bases and J by 6 bases. Germline-derived CDR1 and CDR2 are WSHSY and SAAADI. The CDR3 loop spans 16 amino acids.

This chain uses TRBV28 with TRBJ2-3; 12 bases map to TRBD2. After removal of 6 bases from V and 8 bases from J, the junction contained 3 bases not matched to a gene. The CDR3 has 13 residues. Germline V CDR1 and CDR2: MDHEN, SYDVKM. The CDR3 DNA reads TGTGCCAGCAGACTGACTAGCGGGGGTACGCAGTATTTT. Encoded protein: CASRLTSGGTQYF.

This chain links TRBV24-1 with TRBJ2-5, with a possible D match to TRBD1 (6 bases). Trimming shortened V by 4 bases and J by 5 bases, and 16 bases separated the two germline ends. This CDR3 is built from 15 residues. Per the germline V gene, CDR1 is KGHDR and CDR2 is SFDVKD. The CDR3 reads CATSDRSGTRETQYF. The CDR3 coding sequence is TGTGCCACCAGTGACCGATCCGGGACACGGGAGACCCAGTACTTC.

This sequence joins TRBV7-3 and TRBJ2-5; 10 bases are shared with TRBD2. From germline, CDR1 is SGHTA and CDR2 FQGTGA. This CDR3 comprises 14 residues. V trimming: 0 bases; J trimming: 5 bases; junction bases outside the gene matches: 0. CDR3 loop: CASSLTGLAETQYF. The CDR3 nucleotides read TGTGCCAGCAGCTTAACGGGACTAGCGGAGACCCAGTACTTC.

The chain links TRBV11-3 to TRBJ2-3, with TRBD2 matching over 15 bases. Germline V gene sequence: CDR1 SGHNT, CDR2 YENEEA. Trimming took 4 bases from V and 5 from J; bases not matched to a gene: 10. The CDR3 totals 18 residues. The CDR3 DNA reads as TGTGCCAGCAGCTCGAGGACTAGCGGGGGGGGTACGGGAGATACGCAGTATTTT. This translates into CASSSRTSGGGTGDTQYF. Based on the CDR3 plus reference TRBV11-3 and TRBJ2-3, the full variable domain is EAGVVQSPRYKIIEKKQPVAFWCNPISGHNTLYWYLQNLGQGPELLIRYENEEAVDDSQLPKDRFSAERLKGVDSTLKIQPAELGDSAVYLCASSSRTSGGGTGDTQYFGPGTRLTVL.

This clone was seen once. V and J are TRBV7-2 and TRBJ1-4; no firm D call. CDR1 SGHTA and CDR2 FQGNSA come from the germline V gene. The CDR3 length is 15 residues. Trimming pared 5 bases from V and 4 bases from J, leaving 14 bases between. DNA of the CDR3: TGTGCCAGCAGCACCCGGACGGGGATTAATGAAAAACTGTTTTTT. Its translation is CASSTRTGINEKLFF.

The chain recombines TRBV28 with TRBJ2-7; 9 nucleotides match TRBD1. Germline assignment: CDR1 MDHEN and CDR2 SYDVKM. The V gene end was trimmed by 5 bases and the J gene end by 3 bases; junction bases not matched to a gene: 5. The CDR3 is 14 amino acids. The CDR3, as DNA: TGTGCCAGCAGTCACCGGGACAGGGACTACGAGCAGTACTTC. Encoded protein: CASSHRDRDYEQYF.

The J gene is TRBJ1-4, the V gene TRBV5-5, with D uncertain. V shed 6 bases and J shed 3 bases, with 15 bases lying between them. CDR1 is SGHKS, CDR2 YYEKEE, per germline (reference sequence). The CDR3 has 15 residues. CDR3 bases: TGTGCCAGCACCCCCAACTGGTTGTCTAATGAAAAACTGTTTTTT. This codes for CASTPNWLSNEKLFF.

The CDR3 is CASSYYLPIYNEQFF. DNA for the CDR3: TGTGCCAGCAGTTACTACCTCCCCATCTACAATGAGCAGTTCTTC. This chain joins TRBV6-2 or TRBV6-3 and TRBJ2-1; D gene uncertain. This CDR3 contains 15 residues. Germline-derived CDR1 and CDR2 are MNHEY and SVGEGT. Trimming left V 1 base short and J 3 bases short, with 10 bases between.

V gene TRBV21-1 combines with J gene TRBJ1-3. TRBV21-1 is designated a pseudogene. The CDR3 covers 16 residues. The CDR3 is CASSPRGGSSGNTIYF. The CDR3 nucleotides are TGTGCCAGCAGCCCGAGAGGCGGGAGCTCTGGAAACACCATATATTTT.

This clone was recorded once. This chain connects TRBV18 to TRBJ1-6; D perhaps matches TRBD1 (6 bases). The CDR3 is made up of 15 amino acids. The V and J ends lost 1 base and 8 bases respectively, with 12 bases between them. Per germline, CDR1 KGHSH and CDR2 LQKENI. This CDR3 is CASSPQGGKDSPLHF. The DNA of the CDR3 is TGTGCCAGCTCACCACAAGGGGGAAAGGATTCACCCCTCCACTTT.

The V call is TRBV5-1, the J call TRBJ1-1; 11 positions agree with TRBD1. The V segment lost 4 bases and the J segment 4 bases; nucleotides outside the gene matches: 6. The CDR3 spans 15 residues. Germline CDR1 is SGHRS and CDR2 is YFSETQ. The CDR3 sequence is CASSVSGTGGTEAFF. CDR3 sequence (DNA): TGCGCCAGCAGCGTATCCGGGACAGGGGGCACTGAAGCTTTCTTT.

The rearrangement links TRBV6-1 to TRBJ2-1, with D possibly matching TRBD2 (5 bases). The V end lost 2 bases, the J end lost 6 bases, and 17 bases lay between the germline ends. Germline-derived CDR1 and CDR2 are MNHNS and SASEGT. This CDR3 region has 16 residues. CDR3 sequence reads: CASSELQASFGNEQFF. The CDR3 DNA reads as TGTGCCAGCAGTGAACTTCAGGCTAGCTTCGGCAATGAGCAGTTCTTC.

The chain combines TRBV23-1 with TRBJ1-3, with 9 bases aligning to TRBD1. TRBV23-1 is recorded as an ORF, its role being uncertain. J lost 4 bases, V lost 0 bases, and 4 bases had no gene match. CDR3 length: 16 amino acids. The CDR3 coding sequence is TGCGCCAGCAGTCAATCCGGGACAGGGACCGGAAACACCATATATTTT. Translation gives CASSQSGTGTGNTIYF.

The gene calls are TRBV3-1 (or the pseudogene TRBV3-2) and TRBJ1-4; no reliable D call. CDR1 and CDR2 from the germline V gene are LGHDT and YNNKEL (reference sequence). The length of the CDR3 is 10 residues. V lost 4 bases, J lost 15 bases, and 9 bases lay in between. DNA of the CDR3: TGTGCCAGCAGCCCTCAATTCTTGTTTTTT. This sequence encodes CASSPQFLFF.

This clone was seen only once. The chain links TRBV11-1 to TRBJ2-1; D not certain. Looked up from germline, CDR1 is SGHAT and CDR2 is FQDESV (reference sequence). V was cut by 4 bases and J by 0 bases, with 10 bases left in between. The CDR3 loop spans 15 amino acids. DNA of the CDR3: TGTGCCAGCAGCTACTGGCTAGGCTCCTACAATGAGCAGTTCTTC. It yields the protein CASSYWLGSYNEQFF.

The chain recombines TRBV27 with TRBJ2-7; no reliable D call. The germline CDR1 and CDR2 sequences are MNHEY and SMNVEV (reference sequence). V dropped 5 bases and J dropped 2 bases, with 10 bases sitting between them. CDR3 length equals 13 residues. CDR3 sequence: CASSPTRAYEQYF. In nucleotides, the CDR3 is TGTGCCAGCAGTCCCACTCGTGCCTACGAGCAGTACTTC.

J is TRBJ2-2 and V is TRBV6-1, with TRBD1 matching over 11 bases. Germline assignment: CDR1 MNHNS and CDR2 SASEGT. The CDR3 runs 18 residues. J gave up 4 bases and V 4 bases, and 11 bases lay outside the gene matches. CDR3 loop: CASSAAGTGGVLTGELFF. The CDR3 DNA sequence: TGTGCCAGCAGTGCCGCCGGGACAGGGGGTGTGCTCACCGGGGAGCTGTTTTTT.

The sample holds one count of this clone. The CDR3 here is CASSPMGRQSTDTQYF. In DNA, the CDR3 is TGTGCCAGCTCACCAATGGGACGGCAAAGCACAGATACGCAGTATTTT. The chain carries TRBV18 and TRBJ2-3, with D tentatively TRBD1 or TRBD2 (5 bases each). Germline V lookup: CDR1 KGHSH, CDR2 LQKENI. The CDR3 length is 16 residues. V gave up 2 bases and J gave up 0 bases, with 12 bases separating them. Combining the CDR3 with reference TRBV18 and TRBJ2-3 gives the whole variable domain NAGVMQNPRHLVRRRGQEARLRCSPMKGHSHVYWYRQLPEEGLKFMVYLQKENIIDESGMPKERFSAEFPKEGPSILRIQQVVRGDSAAYFCASSPMGRQSTDTQYFGPGTRLTVL.

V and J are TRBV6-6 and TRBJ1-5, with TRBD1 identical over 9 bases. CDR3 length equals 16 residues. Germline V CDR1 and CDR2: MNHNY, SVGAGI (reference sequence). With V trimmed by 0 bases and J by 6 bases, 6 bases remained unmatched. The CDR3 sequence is CASSYSDRGFSQPQHF. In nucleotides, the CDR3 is TGTGCCAGCAGTTACTCTGACAGGGGGTTCAGTCAGCCCCAGCATTTT.

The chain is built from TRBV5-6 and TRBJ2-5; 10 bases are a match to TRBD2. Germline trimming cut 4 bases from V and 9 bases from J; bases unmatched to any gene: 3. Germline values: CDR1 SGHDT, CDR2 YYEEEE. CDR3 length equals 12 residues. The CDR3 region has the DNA TGTGCCAGCAGCCAGACTAGCGGGCCCCAGTACTTC. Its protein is CASSQTSGPQYF.

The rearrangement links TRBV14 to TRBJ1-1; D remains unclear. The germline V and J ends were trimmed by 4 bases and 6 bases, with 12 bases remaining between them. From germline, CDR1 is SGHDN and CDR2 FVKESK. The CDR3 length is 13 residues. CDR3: CASSRQKSAEAFF. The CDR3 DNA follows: TGTGCCAGCAGCCGTCAGAAGAGCGCTGAAGCTTTCTTT.

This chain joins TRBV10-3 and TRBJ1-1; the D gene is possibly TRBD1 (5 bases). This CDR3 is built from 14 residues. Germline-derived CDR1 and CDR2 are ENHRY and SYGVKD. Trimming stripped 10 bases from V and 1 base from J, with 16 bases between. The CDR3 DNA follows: TGTGCCACCGATAATAGGCAGGGGAACACTGAAGCTTTCTTT. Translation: CATDNRQGNTEAFF.

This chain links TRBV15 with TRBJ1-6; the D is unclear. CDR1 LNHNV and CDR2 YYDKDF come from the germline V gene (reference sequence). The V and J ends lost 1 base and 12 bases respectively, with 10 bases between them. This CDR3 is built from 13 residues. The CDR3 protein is CATSRGTDQPLHF. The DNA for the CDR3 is TGTGCCACCAGCAGAGGAACGGACCAACCCCTCCACTTT.

CDR3 sequence: CASSAKTQYF. DNA of the CDR3: TGTGCCAGCAGCGCAAAAACGCAGTATTTT. The chain combines TRBV2 with TRBJ2-3; D gene uncertain. Germline V gene sequence: CDR1 SNHLY, CDR2 FYNNEI. The CDR3 sequence is 10 residues long. Trimming stripped 6 bases from V and 9 bases from J, with 7 bases between.

CDR3 sequence reads: CASSGHSEAFF. As DNA, the CDR3 is TGTGCCAGCAGCGGGCATTCCGAAGCTTTCTTT. The rearrangement uses TRBV9 and TRBJ1-1; D ambiguous. Trimming took off 3 bases at V and 8 bases at J, with 8 bases between the two ends. The CDR3 is 11 amino acids. Germline CDR1 SGDLS, CDR2 YYNGEE.

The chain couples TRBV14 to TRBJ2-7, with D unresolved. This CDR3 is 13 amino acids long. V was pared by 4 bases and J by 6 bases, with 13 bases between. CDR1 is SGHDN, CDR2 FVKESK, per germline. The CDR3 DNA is TGTGCCAGCAGCCTTGACCCGGCCTTCGAGCAGTACTTC. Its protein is CASSLDPAFEQYF.

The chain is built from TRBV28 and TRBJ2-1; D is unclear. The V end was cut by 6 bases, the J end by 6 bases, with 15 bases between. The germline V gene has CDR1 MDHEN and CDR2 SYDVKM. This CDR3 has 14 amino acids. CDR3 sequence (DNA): TGTGCCAGCAGCCGACCGGACGGTCCCAATGAGCAGTTCTTC. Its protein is CASSRPDGPNEQFF.